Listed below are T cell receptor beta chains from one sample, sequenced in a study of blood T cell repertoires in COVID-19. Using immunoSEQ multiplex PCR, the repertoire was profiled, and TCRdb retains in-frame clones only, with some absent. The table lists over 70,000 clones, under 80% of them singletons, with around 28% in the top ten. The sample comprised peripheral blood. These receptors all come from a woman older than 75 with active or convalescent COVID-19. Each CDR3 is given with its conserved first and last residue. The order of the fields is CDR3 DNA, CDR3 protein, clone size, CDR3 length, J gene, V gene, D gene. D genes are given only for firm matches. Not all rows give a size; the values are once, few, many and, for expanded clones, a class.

CDR3nt: TGCGCCAGCAGCCCGGGACAGGGAACGGGAAATGAAAAACTGTTTTTT
CDR3aa: CASSPGQGTGNEKLFF
abundance: -
len: 16
j_gene: TRBJ1-4
v_gene: TRBV4-3
d_gene: TRBD1

CDR3nt: TGTGCCACCCGAGGCGGAGGGCGTCTCGGTGGCTACACCTTC
CDR3aa: CATRGGGRLGGYTF
abundance: -
len: 14
j_gene: TRBJ1-2
v_gene: TRBV27
d_gene: -

CDR3nt: TGTGCCAGCAGTTTTCTACAGGGGGGCCACGAGCAGTACTTC
CDR3aa: CASSFLQGGHEQYF
abundance: -
len: 14
j_gene: TRBJ2-7
v_gene: TRBV28
d_gene: TRBD1

CDR3nt: TGTGCCAGCAGCATTGGGCGGGGGCAATATTTGGGTAACACTGAAGCTTTCTTT
CDR3aa: CASSIGRGQYLGNTEAFF
abundance: few
len: 18
j_gene: TRBJ1-1
v_gene: TRBV28
d_gene: -

CDR3nt: TGTGCCAGCAGCCCCGGGACAGGGGGCCCGGGCTATGGCTACACCTTC
CDR3aa: CASSPGTGGPGYGYTF
abundance: -
len: 16
j_gene: TRBJ1-2
v_gene: TRBV5-6
d_gene: TRBD1

CDR3nt: TGCAGCGTAGGGACAGGGGGGTTCAACATTCAGTACTTC
CDR3aa: CSVGTGGFNIQYF
abundance: -
len: 13
j_gene: TRBJ2-4
v_gene: TRBV29-1
d_gene: TRBD1

CDR3nt: TGTGCCAGCAGTCGGATTGTACTCGGGGGATACGAGCAGTACTTC
CDR3aa: CASSRIVLGGYEQYF
abundance: -
len: 15
j_gene: TRBJ2-7
v_gene: TRBV2
d_gene: -

CDR3nt: TGTGCCAGCAGCCCCGGTGAAGCTAGCACAGATACGCAGTATTTT
CDR3aa: CASSPGEASTDTQYF
abundance: -
len: 15
j_gene: TRBJ2-3
v_gene: TRBV6-5
d_gene: -

CDR3nt: TGTGCCAGCAGTCGGGATCCTGGGGCGGGAGAGCCCCAGCATTTT
CDR3aa: CASSRDPGAGEPQHF
abundance: -
len: 15
j_gene: TRBJ1-5
v_gene: TRBV6-5
d_gene: -

CDR3nt: TGTGCCATCAGTGGGACAGGGACACGGGACCACTATGGCTACACCTTC
CDR3aa: CAISGTGTRDHYGYTF
abundance: few
len: 16
j_gene: TRBJ1-2
v_gene: TRBV10-3
d_gene: TRBD1

CDR3nt: TGTGCCAGCAGCTTGGAGCGATGGGGGCTGACCACAGATACGCAGTATTTT
CDR3aa: CASSLERWGLTTDTQYF
abundance: -
len: 17
j_gene: TRBJ2-3
v_gene: TRBV5-6
d_gene: -

CDR3nt: TGTGCCAGCAGCGTAGGGTCAAGGCCAACCGGGACAGGGATGAACACTGAAGCTTTCTTT
CDR3aa: CASSVGSRPTGTGMNTEAFF
abundance: -
len: 20
j_gene: TRBJ1-1
v_gene: TRBV9
d_gene: TRBD1

CDR3nt: TGTGCCAGCAGCTTTGGACAGGGGGGGACCCAGTACTTC
CDR3aa: CASSFGQGGTQYF
abundance: once
len: 13
j_gene: TRBJ2-5
v_gene: TRBV5-5
d_gene: TRBD1